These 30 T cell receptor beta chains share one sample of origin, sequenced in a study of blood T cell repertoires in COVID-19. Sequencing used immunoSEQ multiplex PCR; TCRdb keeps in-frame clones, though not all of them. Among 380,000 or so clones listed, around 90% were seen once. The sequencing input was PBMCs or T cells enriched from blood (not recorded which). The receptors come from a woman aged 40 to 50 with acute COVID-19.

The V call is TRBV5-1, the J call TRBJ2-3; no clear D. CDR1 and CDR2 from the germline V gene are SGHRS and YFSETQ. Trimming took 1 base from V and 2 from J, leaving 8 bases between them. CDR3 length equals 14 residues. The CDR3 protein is CASSLLRYTDTQYF. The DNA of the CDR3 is TGCGCCAGCAGCTTGCTGCGATACACAGATACGCAGTATTTT.

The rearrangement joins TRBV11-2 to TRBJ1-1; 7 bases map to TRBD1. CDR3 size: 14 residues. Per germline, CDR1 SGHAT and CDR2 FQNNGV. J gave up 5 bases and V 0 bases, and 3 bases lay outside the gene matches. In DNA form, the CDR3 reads TGTGCCAGCAGCTTAGAGGCCAGGGGGACTGAAGCTTTCTTT. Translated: CASSLEARGTEAFF.

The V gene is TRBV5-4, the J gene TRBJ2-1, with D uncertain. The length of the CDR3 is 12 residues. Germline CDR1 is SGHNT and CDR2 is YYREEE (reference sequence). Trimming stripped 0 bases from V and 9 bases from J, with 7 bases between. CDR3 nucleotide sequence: TGTGCCAGCAGCTTGGACTCGTCTGAGCAGTTCTTC. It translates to CASSLDSSEQFF.

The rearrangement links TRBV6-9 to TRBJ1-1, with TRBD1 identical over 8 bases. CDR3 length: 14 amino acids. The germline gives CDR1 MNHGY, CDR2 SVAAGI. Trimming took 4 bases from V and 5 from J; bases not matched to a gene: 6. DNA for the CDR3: TGTGCCAGCAGTTCCGGACAGGGAGGTACTGAAGCTTTCTTT. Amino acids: CASSSGQGGTEAFF.

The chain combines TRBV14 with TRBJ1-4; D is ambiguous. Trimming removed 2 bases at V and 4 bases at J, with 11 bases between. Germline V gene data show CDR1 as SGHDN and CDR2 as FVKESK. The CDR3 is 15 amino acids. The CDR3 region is CASSQIGGHNEKLFF. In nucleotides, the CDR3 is TGTGCCAGCAGCCAAATCGGCGGGCATAATGAAAAACTGTTTTTT. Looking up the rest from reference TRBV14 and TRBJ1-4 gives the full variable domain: EAGVTQFPSHSVIEKGQTVTLRCDPISGHDNLYWYRRVMGKEIKFLLHFVKESKQDESGMPNNRFLAERTGGTYSTLKVQPAELEDSGVYFCASSQIGGHNEKLFFGSGTQLSVL.

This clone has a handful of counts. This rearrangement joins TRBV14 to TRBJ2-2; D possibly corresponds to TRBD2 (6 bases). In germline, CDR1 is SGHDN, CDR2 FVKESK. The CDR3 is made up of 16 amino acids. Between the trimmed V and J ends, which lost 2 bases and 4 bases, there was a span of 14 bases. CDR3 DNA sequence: TGTGCCAGCAGCCAACTCGTGGGACTTGGCACCGGGGAGCTGTTTTTT. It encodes CASSQLVGLGTGELFF.

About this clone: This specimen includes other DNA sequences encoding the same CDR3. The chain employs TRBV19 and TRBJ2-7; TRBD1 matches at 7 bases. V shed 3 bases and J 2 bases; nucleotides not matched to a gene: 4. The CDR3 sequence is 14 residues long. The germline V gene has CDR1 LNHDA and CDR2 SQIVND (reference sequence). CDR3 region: CASSMGQGAYEQYF. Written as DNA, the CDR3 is TGTGCCAGTAGTATGGGGCAGGGGGCCTACGAGCAGTACTTC.

This chain's CDR3 is CASSYSTRQGRGYTF. CDR3 coding DNA: TGTGCCAGCAGTTACTCAACCCGACAGGGACGGGGCTACACCTTC. The chain joins TRBV6-5 to TRBJ1-2; TRBD1 agrees at 7 bases. The CDR3 spans 15 residues. Germline CDR1 and CDR2: MNHEY and SVGAGI. V trimming: 0 bases; J trimming: 8 bases; junction bases outside the gene matches: 9.

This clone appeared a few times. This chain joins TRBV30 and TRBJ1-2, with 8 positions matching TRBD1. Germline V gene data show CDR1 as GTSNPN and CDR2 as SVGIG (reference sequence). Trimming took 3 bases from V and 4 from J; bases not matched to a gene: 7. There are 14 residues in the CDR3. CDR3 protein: CAWRSGGSVYGYTF. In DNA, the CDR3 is TGTGCCTGGAGGTCAGGGGGCTCGGTCTATGGCTACACCTTC.

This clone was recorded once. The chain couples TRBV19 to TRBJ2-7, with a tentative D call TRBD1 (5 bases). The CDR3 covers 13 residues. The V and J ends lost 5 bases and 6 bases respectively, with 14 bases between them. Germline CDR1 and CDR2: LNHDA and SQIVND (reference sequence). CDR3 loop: CASSVTIRVEQYF. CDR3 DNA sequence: TGTGCCAGTAGTGTAACGATCAGGGTCGAGCAGTACTTC.

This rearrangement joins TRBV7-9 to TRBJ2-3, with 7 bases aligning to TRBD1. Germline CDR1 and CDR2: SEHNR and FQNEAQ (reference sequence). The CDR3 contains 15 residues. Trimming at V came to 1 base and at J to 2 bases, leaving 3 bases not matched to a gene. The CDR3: CASSLGGQDTDTQYF. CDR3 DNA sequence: TGTGCCAGCAGCTTAGGTGGACAGGACACAGATACGCAGTATTTT.

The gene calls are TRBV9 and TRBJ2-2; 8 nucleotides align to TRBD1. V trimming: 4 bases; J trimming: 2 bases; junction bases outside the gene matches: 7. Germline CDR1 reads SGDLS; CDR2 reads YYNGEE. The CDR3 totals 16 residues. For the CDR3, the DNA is TGTGCCAGCAGCATCGGGACAGGCTCAAACACCGGGGAGCTGTTTTTT. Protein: CASSIGTGSNTGELFF.

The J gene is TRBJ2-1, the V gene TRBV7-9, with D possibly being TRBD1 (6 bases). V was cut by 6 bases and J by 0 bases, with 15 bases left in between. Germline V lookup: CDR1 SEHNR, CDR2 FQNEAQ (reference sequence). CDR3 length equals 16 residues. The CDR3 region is CASSPFGTHSYNEQFF. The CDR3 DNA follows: TGTGCCAGCAGTCCCTTCGGGACACACTCCTACAATGAGCAGTTCTTC.

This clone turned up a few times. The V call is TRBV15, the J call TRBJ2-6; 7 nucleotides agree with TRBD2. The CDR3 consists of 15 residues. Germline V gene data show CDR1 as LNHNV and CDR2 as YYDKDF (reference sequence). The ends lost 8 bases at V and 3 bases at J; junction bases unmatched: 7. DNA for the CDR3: TGTGCCACCCAGGTGGGGAGGGATGGGGCCAACGTCCTGACTTTC. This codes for CATQVGRDGANVLTF. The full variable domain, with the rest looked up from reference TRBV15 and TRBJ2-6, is DAMVIQNPRYQVTQFGKPVTLSCSQTLNHNVMYWYQQKSSQAPKLLFHYYDKDFNNEADTPDNFQSRRPNTSFCFLDIRSPGLGDTAMYLCATQVGRDGANVLTFGAGSRLTVL.

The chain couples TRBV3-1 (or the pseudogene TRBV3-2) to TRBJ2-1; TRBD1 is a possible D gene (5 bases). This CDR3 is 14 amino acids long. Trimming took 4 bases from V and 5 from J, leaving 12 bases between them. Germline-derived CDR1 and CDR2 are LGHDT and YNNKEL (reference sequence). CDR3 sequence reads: CASSRQGSDNEQFF. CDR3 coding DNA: TGTGCCAGCAGCCGCCAGGGATCTGACAATGAGCAGTTCTTC.

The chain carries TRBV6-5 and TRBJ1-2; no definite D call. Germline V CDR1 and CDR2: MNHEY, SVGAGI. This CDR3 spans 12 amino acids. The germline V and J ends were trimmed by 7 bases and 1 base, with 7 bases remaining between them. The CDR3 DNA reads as TGTGCCAGCACACAAAGTAACTATGGCTACACCTTC. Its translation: CASTQSNYGYTF.

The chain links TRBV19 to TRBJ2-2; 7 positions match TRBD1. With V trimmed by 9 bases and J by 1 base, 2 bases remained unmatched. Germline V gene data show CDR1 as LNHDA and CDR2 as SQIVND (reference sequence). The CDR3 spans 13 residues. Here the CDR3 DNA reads TGTGCCAGCAGACAGGGGAACACCGGGGAGCTGTTTTTT. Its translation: CASRQGNTGELFF.

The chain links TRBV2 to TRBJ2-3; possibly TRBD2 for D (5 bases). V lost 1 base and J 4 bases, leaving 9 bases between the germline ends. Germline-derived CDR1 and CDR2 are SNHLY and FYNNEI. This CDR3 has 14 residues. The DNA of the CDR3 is TGTGCCAGCAGTGAAGGTCTAGCAGCAGATACGCAGTATTTT. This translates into CASSEGLAADTQYF.

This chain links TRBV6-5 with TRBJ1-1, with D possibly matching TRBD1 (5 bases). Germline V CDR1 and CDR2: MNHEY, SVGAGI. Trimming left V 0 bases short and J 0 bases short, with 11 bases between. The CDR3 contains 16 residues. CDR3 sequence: CASSYSGGLMNTEAFF. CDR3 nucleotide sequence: TGTGCCAGCAGTTACTCGGGGGGATTAATGAACACTGAAGCTTTCTTT.

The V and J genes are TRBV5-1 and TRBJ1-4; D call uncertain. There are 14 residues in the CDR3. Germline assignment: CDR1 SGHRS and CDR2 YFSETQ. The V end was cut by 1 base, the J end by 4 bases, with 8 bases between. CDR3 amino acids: CASSLSTGNEKLFF. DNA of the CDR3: TGCGCCAGCAGCTTGAGCACCGGTAATGAAAAACTGTTTTTT.

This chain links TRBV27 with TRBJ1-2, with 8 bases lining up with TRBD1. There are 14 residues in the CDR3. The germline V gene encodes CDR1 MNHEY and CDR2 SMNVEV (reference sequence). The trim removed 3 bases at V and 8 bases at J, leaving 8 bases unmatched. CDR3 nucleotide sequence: TGTGCCAGCAGTTTGGGGCAGGGGGCAGGGGGCTACACCTTC. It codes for CASSLGQGAGGYTF.

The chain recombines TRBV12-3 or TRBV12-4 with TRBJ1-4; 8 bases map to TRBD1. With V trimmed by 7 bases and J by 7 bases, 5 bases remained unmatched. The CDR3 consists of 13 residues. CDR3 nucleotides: TGTGCCAGCATGACAGGGGTTAGTGAAAAACTGTTTTTT. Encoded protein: CASMTGVSEKLFF.

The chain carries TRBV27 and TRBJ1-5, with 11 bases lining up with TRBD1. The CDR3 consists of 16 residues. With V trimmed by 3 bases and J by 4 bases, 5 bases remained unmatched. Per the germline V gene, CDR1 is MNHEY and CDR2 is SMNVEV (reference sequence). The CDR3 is CASSLFGTGGNQPQHF. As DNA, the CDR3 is TGTGCCAGCAGTTTGTTCGGGACAGGGGGTAATCAGCCCCAGCATTTT.

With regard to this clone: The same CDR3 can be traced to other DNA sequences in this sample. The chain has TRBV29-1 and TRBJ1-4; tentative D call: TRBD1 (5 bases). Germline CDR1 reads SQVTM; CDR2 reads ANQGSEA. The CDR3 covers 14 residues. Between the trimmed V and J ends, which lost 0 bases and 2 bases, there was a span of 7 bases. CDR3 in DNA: TGCAGCGTTGAAGACAGGGCGACTAATGAAAAACTGTTTTTT. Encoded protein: CSVEDRATNEKLFF.

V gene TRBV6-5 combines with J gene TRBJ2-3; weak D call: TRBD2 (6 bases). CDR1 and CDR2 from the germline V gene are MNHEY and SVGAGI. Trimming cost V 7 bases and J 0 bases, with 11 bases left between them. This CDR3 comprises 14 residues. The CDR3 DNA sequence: TGTGCCAGCACTTCTCGGGGGAGCACAGATACGCAGTATTTT. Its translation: CASTSRGSTDTQYF.

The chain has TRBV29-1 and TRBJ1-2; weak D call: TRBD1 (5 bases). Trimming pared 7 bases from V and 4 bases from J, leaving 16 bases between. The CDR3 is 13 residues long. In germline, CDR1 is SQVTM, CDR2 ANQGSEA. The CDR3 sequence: CSAQGQGVYGYTF. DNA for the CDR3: TGCAGCGCACAAGGGCAGGGCGTCTATGGCTACACCTTC.

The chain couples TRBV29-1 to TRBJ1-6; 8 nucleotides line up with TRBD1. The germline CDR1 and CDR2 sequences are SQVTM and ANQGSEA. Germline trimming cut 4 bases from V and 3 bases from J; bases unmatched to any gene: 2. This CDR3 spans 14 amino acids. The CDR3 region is CSVVTGDYNSPLHF. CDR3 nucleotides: TGCAGCGTTGTGACAGGGGACTATAATTCACCCCTCCACTTT.

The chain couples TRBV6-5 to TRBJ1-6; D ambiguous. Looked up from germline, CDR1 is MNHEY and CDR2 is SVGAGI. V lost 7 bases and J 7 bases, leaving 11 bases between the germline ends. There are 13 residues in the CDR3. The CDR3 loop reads CASMRGINSPLHF. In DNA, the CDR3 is TGTGCCAGCATGCGAGGGATCAATTCACCCCTCCACTTT.

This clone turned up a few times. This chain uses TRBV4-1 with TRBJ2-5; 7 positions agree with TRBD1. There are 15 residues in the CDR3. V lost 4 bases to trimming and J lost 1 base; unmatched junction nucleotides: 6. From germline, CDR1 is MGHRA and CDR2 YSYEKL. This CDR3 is CASSLSRDSQETQYF. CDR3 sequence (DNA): TGCGCCAGCAGCCTAAGCCGGGACAGCCAAGAGACCCAGTACTTC.

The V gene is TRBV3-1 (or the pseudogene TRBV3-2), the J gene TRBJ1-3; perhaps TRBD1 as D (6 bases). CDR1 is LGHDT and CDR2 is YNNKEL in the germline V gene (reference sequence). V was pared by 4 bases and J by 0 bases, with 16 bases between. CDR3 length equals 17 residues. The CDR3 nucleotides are TGTGCCAGCAGCCCTTTAGGGGGGGTTCACTCTGGAAACACCATATATTTT. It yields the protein CASSPLGGVHSGNTIYF.